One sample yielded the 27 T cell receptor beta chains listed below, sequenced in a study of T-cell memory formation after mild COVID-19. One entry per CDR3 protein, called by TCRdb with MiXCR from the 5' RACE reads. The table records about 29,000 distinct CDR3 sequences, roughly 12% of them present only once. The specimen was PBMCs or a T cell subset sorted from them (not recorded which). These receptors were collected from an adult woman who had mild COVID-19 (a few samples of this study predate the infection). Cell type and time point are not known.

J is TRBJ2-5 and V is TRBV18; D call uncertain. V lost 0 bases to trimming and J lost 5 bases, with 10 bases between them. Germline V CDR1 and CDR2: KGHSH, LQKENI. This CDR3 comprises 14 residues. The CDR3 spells CASSPPITPETQYF. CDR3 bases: TGTGCCAGCTCACCACCGATTACCCCTGAGACCCAGTACTTC. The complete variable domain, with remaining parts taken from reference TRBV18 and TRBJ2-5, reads NAGVMQNPRHLVRRRGQEARLRCSPMKGHSHVYWYRQLPEEGLKFMVYLQKENIIDESGMPKERFSAEFPKEGPSILRIQQVVRGDSAAYFCASSPPITPETQYFGPGTRLLVL.

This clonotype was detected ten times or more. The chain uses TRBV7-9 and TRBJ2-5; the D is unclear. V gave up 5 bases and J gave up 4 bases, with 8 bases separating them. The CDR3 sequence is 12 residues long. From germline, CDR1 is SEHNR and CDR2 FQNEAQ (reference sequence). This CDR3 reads CASSPLLETQYF. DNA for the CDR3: TGTGCCAGCAGCCCACTTTTAGAGACCCAGTACTTC.

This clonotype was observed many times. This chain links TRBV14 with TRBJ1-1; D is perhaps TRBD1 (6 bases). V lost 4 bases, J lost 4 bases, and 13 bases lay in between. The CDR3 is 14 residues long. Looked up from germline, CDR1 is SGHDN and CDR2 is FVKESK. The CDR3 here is CASSRGQLSTEAFF. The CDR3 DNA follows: TGTGCCAGCAGCCGCGGACAGCTCAGCACTGAAGCTTTCTTT.

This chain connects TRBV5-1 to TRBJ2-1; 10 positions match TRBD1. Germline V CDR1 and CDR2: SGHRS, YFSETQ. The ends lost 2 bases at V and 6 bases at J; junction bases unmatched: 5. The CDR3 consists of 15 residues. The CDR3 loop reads CASSFDRGPSNEQFF. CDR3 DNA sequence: TGCGCCAGCAGCTTCGACAGGGGGCCGAGCAATGAGCAGTTCTTC.

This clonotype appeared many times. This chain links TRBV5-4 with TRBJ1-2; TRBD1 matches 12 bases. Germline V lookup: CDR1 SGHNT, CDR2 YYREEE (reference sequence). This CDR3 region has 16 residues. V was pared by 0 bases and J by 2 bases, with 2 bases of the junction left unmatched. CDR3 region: CASSLAGTGGNYGYTF. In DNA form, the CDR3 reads TGTGCCAGCAGCTTGGCCGGGACAGGGGGCAACTATGGCTACACCTTC.

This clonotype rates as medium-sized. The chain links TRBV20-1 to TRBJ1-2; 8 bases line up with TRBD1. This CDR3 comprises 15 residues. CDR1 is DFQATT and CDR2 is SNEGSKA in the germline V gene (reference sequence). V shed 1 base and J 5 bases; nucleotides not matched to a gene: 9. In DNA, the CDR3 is TGCAGTGCTAGAGTAGAGGACAGGGTTGGATATGGCTACACCTTC. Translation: CSARVEDRVGYGYTF.

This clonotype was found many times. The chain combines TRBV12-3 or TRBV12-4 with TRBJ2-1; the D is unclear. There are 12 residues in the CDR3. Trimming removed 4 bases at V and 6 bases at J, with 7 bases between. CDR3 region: CASSSQSNEQFF. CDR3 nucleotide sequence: TGTGCCAGCAGTTCCCAGAGCAATGAGCAGTTCTTC.

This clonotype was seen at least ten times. The CDR3 DNA follows: TGTGCCTGGAGTAAGTGGGAGACCCAGTACTTC. Its translation is CAWSKWETQYF. V is TRBV30 and J is TRBJ2-5, with D unclear. V lost 2 bases and J lost 5, with 6 bases in between. CDR3 length: 11 amino acids. Germline CDR1 GTSNPN, CDR2 SVGIG (reference sequence). Full variable domain (remainder filled in from reference TRBV30 and TRBJ2-5): SQTIHQWPATLVQPVGSPLSLECTVEGTSNPNLYWYRQAAGRGLQLLFYSVGIGQISSEVPQNLSASRPQDRQFILSSKKLLLSDSGFYLCAWSKWETQYFGPGTRLLVL.

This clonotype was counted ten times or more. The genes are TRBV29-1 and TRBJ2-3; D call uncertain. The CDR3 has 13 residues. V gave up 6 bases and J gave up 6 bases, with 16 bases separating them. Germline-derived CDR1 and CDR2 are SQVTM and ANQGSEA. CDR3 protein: CSVTQVRSDTQYF. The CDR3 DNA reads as TGCAGCGTAACTCAGGTTCGTTCGGATACGCAGTATTTT.

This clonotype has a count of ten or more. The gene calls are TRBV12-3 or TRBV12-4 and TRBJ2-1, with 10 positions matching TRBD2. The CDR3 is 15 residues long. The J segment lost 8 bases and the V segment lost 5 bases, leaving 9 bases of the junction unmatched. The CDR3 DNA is TGTGCCAGCAGTACCATTAGCGGGAGGCTGGATGAGCAGTTCTTC. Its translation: CASSTISGRLDEQFF.

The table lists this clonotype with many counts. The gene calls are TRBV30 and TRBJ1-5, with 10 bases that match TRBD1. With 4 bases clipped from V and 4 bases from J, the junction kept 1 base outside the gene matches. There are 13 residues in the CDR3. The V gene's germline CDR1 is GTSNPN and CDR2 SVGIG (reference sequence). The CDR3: CAWKGQGNQPQHF. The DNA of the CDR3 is TGTGCCTGGAAGGGACAGGGGAATCAGCCCCAGCATTTT.

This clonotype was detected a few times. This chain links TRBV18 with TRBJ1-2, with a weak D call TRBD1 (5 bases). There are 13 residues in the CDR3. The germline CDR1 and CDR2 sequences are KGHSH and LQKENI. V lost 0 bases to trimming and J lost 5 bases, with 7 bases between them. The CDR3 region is CASSPPPGYGYTF. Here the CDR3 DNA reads TGTGCCAGCTCACCACCTCCAGGGTATGGCTACACCTTC.

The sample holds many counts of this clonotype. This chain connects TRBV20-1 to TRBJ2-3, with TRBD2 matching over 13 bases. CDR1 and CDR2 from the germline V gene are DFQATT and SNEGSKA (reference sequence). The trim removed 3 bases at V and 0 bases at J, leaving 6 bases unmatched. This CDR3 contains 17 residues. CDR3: CSASLLAGGPSTDTQYF. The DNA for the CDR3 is TGCAGTGCTAGTTTACTAGCGGGGGGGCCCAGCACAGATACGCAGTATTTT.

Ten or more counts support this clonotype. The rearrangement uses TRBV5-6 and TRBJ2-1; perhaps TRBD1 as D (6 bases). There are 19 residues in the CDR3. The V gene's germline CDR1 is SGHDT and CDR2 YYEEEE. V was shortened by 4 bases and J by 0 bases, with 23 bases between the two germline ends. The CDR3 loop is CASSPPAGVLLSSYNEQFF. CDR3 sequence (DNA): TGTGCCAGCAGCCCACCGGCAGGGGTTCTCTTAAGCTCCTACAATGAGCAGTTCTTC.

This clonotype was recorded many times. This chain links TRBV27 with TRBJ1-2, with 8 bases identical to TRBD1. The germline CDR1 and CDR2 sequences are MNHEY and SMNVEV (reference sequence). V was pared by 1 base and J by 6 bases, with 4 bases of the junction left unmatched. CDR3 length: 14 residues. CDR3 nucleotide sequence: TGTGCCAGCAGTTTATTGGCAGGGGGCCATGGCTACACCTTC. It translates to CASSLLAGGHGYTF.

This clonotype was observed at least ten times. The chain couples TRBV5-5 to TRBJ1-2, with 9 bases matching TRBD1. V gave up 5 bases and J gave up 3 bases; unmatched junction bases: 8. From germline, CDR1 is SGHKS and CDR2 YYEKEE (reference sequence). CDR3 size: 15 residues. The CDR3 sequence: CASRDPGQGDYGYTF. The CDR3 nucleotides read TGTGCCAGCAGGGACCCGGGACAGGGAGACTATGGCTACACCTTC.

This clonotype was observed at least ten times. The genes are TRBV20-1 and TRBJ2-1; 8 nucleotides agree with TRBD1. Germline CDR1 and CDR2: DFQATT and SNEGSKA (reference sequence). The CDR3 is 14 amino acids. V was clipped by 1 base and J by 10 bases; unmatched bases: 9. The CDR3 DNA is TGCAGTGCTAGAGGGTGGCAGGGGGCACGGGAGCAGTTCTTC. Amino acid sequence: CSARGWQGAREQFF.

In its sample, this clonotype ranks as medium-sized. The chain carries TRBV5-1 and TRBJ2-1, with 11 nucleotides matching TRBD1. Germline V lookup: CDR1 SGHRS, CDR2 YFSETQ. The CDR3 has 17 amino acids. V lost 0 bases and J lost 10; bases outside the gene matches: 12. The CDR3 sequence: CASSLEVIGQGAREQFF. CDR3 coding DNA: TGCGCCAGCAGCTTGGAGGTTATAGGACAGGGGGCTAGGGAGCAGTTCTTC.

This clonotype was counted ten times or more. This chain's CDR3 is CASSPNQDNEKLFF. CDR3 sequence (DNA): TGTGCCAGCTCACCAAACCAGGATAATGAAAAACTGTTTTTT. The chain couples TRBV18 to TRBJ1-4; D call uncertain. CDR1 is KGHSH and CDR2 is LQKENI in the germline V gene. Trimming removed 2 bases at V and 4 bases at J, with 8 bases between. This CDR3 has 14 residues. The full variable domain, its missing parts supplied by reference TRBV18 and TRBJ1-4, is NAGVMQNPRHLVRRRGQEARLRCSPMKGHSHVYWYRQLPEEGLKFMVYLQKENIIDESGMPKERFSAEFPKEGPSILRIQQVVRGDSAAYFCASSPNQDNEKLFFGSGTQLSVL.

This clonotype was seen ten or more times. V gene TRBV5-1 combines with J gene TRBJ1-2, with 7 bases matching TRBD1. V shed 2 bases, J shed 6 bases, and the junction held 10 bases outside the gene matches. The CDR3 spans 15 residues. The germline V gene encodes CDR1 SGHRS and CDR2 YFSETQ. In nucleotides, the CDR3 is TGCGCCAGCAGCTTCCTCCGACAGGGATCGGATGGCTACACCTTC. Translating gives CASSFLRQGSDGYTF.

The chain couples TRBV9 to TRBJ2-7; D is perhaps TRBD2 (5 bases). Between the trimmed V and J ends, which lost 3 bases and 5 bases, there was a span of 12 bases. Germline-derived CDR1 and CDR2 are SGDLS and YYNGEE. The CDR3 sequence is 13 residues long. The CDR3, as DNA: TGTGCCAGCAGCGGGACTTCATCCCACGAGCAGTACTTC. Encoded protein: CASSGTSSHEQYF. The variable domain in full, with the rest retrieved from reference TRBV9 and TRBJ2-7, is DSGVTQTPKHLITATGQRVTLRCSPRSGDLSVYWYQQSLDQGLQFLIQYYNGEERAKGNILERFSAQQFPDLHSELNLSSLELGDSALYFCASSGTSSHEQYFGPGTRLTVT.

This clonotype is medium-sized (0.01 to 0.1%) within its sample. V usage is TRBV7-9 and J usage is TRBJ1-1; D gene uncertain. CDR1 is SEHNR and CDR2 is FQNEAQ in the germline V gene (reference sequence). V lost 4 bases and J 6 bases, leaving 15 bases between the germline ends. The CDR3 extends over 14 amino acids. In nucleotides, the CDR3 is TGTGCCAGCAGCTCCGCCTCATATTCGGCTGAAGCTTTCTTT. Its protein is CASSSASYSAEAFF.

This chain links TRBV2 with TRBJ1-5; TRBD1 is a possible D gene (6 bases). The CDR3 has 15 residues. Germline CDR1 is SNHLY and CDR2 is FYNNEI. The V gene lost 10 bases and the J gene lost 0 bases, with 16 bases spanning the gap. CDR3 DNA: TGTGCCATGGGACACCTCTACGATAGCAATCAGCCCCAGCATTTT. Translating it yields CAMGHLYDSNQPQHF.

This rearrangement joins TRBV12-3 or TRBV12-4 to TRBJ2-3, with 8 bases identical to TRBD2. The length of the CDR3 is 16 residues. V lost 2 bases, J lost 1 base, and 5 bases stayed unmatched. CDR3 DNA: TGTGCCAGCAGTTTAATGGCGGGGGGACGCACAGATACGCAGTATTTT. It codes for CASSLMAGGRTDTQYF.

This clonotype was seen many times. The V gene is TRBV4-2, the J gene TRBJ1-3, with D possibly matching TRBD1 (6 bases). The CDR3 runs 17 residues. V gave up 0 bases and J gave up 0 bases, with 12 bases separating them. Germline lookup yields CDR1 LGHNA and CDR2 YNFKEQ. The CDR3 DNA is TGTGCCAGCAGCCAAGAAGGACAGCGGTACTCTGGAAACACCATATATTTT. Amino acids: CASSQEGQRYSGNTIYF.

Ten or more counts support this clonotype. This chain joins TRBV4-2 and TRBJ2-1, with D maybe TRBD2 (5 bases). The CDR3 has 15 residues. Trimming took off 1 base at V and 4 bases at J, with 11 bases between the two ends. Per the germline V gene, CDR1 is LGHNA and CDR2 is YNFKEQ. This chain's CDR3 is CASSQGIGEYNEQFF. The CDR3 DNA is TGTGCCAGCAGCCAAGGGATCGGGGAGTACAATGAGCAGTTCTTC.

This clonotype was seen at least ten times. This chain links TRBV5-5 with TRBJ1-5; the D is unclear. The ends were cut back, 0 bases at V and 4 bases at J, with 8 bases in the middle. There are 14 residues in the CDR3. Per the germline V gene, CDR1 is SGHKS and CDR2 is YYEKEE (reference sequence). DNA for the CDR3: TGTGCCAGCAGCTTGGGGACCCATAATCAGCCCCAGCATTTT. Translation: CASSLGTHNQPQHF.